One sample yielded the 32 T cell receptor beta chains listed below, sequenced in a study of T cells in pancreatic ductal adenocarcinoma. No neoadjuvant therapy was given to the selected pancreatic ductal adenocarcinoma patients before their surgery. Produced via immunoSEQ multiplex PCR; TCRdb's table is partial and in-frame only. The sample contains roughly 17,000 clones, almost 90% of which appear only once. The sample taken for sequencing was PBMCs. Every receptor here comes from a human donor with pancreatic ductal adenocarcinoma.

The chain carries TRBV9 and TRBJ1-3; no definite D call. V was trimmed by 0 bases and J by 1 base, leaving 5 bases between them. The CDR3 is made up of 14 amino acids. Germline CDR1 and CDR2: SGDLS and YYNGEE. The CDR3: CASSVAVSGNTIYF. DNA for the CDR3: TGTGCCAGCAGCGTAGCCGTTTCTGGAAACACCATATATTTT.

V is TRBV4-1 and J is TRBJ2-1, with TRBD2 identical over 10 bases. CDR3 length: 16 residues. V trimming: 1 base; J trimming: 6 bases; junction bases outside the gene matches: 6. Per germline, CDR1 MGHRA and CDR2 YSYEKL. In DNA, the CDR3 is TGCGCCAGCAGCCAAGGAGGACTAGCGGCCTTCAATGAGCAGTTCTTC. Translated: CASSQGGLAAFNEQFF.

The CDR3 bases are TGTGCCAGCAGCTTGGGTGGGGGACAGGGGATGGCGCAGCCCCAGCATTTT. It yields the protein CASSLGGGQGMAQPQHF. This sequence joins TRBV5-6 and TRBJ1-5, with 10 positions matching TRBD1. V was clipped by 0 bases and J by 7 bases; unmatched bases: 10. The CDR3 length is 17 residues. CDR1 and CDR2 from the germline V gene are SGHDT and YYEEEE. Full variable domain (missing parts from reference TRBV5-6 and TRBJ1-5): DAGVTQSPTHLIKTRGQQVTLRCSPKSGHDTVSWYQQALGQGPQFIFQYYEEEERQRGNFPDRFSGHQFPNYSSELNVNALLLGDSALYLCASSLGGGQGMAQPQHFGDGTRLSIL.

This clone was seen just once. The chain joins TRBV28 to TRBJ2-7; D gene unclear. The CDR3 contains 14 residues. CDR1 and CDR2 (germline): MDHEN, SYDVKM. V lost 5 bases and J 3 bases, leaving 14 bases between the germline ends. In DNA form, the CDR3 reads TGTGCCAGCAGTGCCATCGCTGGGCGCTACGAGCAGTACTTC. It encodes CASSAIAGRYEQYF.

The V and J genes are TRBV29-1 and TRBJ2-5; perhaps TRBD2 as D (6 bases). Germline V gene data show CDR1 as SQVTM and CDR2 as ANQGSEA. V lost 8 bases and J lost 2, with 12 bases in between. CDR3 length: 12 amino acids. The CDR3, as DNA: TGCAGCTCCAGGACTATACAAGAGACCCAGTACTTC. This gives the protein CSSRTIQETQYF.

J is TRBJ1-5 and V is TRBV11-2; 10 positions agree with TRBD1. The junction had 8 bases not matched to a gene; V was cut back by 6 bases and J by 6 bases. The CDR3 is 15 residues long. Per germline, CDR1 SGHAT and CDR2 FQNNGV. The CDR3 DNA reads TGTGCCAGCAGTTCTGGACAGGGGGGAGGTCAGCCCCAGCATTTT. Translating it yields CASSSGQGGGQPQHF.

This sequence joins TRBV28 and TRBJ1-2; weak D call: TRBD1 (6 bases). The CDR3 is made up of 13 amino acids. The V end lost 6 bases, the J end lost 3 bases, and 11 bases lay between the germline ends. CDR1 and CDR2 from the germline V gene are MDHEN and SYDVKM. CDR3 DNA: TGTGCCAGCAGAATACCAGGGGACTATGGCTACACCTTC. It is translated as CASRIPGDYGYTF.

The CDR3 loop is CASSFSGGLTDTQYF. CDR3 coding DNA: TGTGCCAGCAGTTTTAGCGGGGGGCTCACAGATACGCAGTATTTT. The chain combines TRBV6-5 with TRBJ2-3; the match to TRBD2 covers 10 bases. This CDR3 has 15 residues. The V segment lost 4 bases and the J segment 2 bases; nucleotides outside the gene matches: 3. The V gene's germline CDR1 is MNHEY and CDR2 SVGAGI.

The chain has TRBV7-7 and TRBJ2-5, with D possibly TRBD2 on 6 matching bases. Trimming left V 3 bases short and J 5 bases short, with 10 bases between. This CDR3 region has 13 residues. Looked up from germline, CDR1 is SSHAT and CDR2 is FNYEAQ (reference sequence). CDR3 bases: TGTGCCAGCAGCTTGAGAGGGAGGGAGACCCAGTACTTC. Its protein is CASSLRGRETQYF.

The V and J genes are TRBV5-4 and TRBJ2-3, with 12 bases fitting TRBD2. With 4 bases clipped from V and 1 base from J, the junction kept 4 bases outside the gene matches. There are 16 residues in the CDR3. The V gene's germline CDR1 is SGHNT and CDR2 YYREEE (reference sequence). CDR3 coding DNA: TGTGCCAGCAGCCCTAGCGGGGGGGCTGGCACAGATACGCAGTATTTT. Its translation: CASSPSGGAGTDTQYF.

The sample holds a few counts of this clone. V is TRBV4-2 and J is TRBJ2-6; D might be TRBD1 (6 bases). The CDR3 length is 19 residues. Trimming took off 0 bases at V and 0 bases at J, with 15 bases between the two ends. Germline values: CDR1 LGHNA, CDR2 YNFKEQ. CDR3 bases: TGTGCCAGCAGCCAAGATCGAAGGACAGACTTCTCTGGGGCCAACGTCCTGACTTTC. Translation: CASSQDRRTDFSGANVLTF.

The chain links TRBV5-1 to TRBJ2-5, with TRBD2 matching over 11 bases. CDR1 SGHRS and CDR2 YFSETQ come from the germline V gene. The trim removed 2 bases at V and 7 bases at J, leaving 7 bases unmatched. CDR3 length: 15 amino acids. The CDR3 loop reads CASSFPSGGSTTQYF. As DNA, the CDR3 is TGCGCCAGCAGCTTCCCTAGCGGGGGGTCCACGACCCAGTACTTC.

This chain links TRBV4-1 with TRBJ2-7; 7 bases match TRBD1. Germline V gene data show CDR1 as MGHRA and CDR2 as YSYEKL. J gave up 3 bases and V 5 bases, and 4 bases lay outside the gene matches. This CDR3 spans 13 amino acids. In nucleotides, the CDR3 is TGCGCCAGCAGCTCCCCAGGGGGCTACGAGCAGTACTTC. It specifies CASSSPGGYEQYF.

The genes are TRBV6-4 and TRBJ1-5; D perhaps matches TRBD1 (6 bases). The V gene's germline CDR1 is MRHNA and CDR2 SNTAGT. V lost 0 bases, J lost 6 bases, and 18 bases lay in between. The CDR3 is 17 residues long. CDR3 residues: CASSDSLLGRGIQPQHF. CDR3 DNA sequence: TGTGCCAGCAGTGACTCTCTTTTGGGCAGGGGAATTCAGCCCCAGCATTTT.

The V call is TRBV11-1, the J call TRBJ1-3; 9 bases map to TRBD1. The junction had 5 bases not matched to a gene; V was cut back by 3 bases and J by 2 bases. Germline V gene lookup returns CDR1 SGHAT and CDR2 FQDESV (reference sequence). CDR3 length: 16 residues. Here the CDR3 DNA reads TGTGCCAGCAGCTTCAAACAGGGGGCTGCTGGAAACACCATATATTTT. Protein sequence: CASSFKQGAAGNTIYF.

This clone came up a few times. The V and J genes are TRBV25-1 and TRBJ1-2; no clear D. V was shortened by 6 bases and J by 8 bases, with 13 bases between the two germline ends. The CDR3 runs to 12 residues. Germline-derived CDR1 and CDR2 are MGHDK and SYGVNS. CDR3 coding DNA: TGTGCCAGCAGCGCCGGGGTCGGGGGCTACACCTTC. Its protein is CASSAGVGGYTF.

CDR3 amino acids: CASSREVAGSSTDTQYF. CDR3 in DNA: TGCGCCAGCAGCCGGGAGGTAGCGGGGTCTAGCACAGATACGCAGTATTTT. J is TRBJ2-3 and V is TRBV4-3; 8 nucleotides agree with TRBD2. Germline V gene data show CDR1 as LGHNA and CDR2 as YSLEER. Unmatched junction bases numbered 9, after V lost 4 bases and J lost 0 bases. The CDR3 has 17 residues.

This clone was counted only a few times. J is TRBJ2-7 and V is TRBV28, with TRBD2 identical over 7 bases. CDR1 is MDHEN, CDR2 SYDVKM, per germline. The junction had 11 bases not matched to a gene; V was cut back by 6 bases and J by 6 bases. The CDR3 sequence is 14 residues long. The CDR3 nucleotides read TGTGCCAGCAGCCCCGGGCGGGGAGGGATCGAGCAGTACTTC. It yields the protein CASSPGRGGIEQYF. Filled out from reference TRBV28 and TRBJ2-7, the complete variable domain reads DVKVTQSSRYLVKRTGEKVFLECVQDMDHENMFWYRQDPGLGLRLIYFSYDVKMKEKGDIPEGYSVSREKKERFSLILESASTNQTSMYLCASSPGRGGIEQYFGPGTRLTVT.

The chain has TRBV28 and TRBJ2-7, with a tentative D call TRBD1 (6 bases). Trimming stripped 2 bases from V and 2 bases from J, with 25 bases between. CDR3 size: 19 residues. The V gene's germline CDR1 is MDHEN and CDR2 SYDVKM. DNA of the CDR3: TGTGCCAGCAGTTTAGGTGGGAAAACAACAGGGCAGAGGCCCTACGAGCAGTACTTC. Amino acid sequence: CASSLGGKTTGQRPYEQYF.

V and J are TRBV7-2 and TRBJ2-1; 7 nucleotides match TRBD2. The J segment lost 4 bases and the V segment lost 3 bases, leaving 6 bases of the junction unmatched. The CDR3 runs to 15 residues. Germline V CDR1 and CDR2: SGHTA, FQGNSA. CDR3 sequence: CASSFQGGTYNEQFF. DNA for the CDR3: TGTGCCAGCAGCTTCCAGGGAGGGACTTACAATGAGCAGTTCTTC.

This chain links TRBV5-4 with TRBJ1-6, with D possibly matching TRBD1 (6 bases). Looked up from germline, CDR1 is SGHNT and CDR2 is YYREEE (reference sequence). This CDR3 has 17 residues. Trimming removed 3 bases at V and 0 bases at J, with 13 bases between. The CDR3 region is CASSSLGGSSYNSPLHF. CDR3 DNA: TGTGCCAGCAGCTCCCTAGGGGGAAGCTCCTATAATTCACCCCTCCACTTT.

The rearrangement uses TRBV7-9 and TRBJ2-6, with D tentatively TRBD2 (5 bases). The CDR3 contains 16 residues. Trimming cost V 5 bases and J 5 bases, with 16 bases left between them. CDR1 and CDR2 from the germline V gene are SEHNR and FQNEAQ (reference sequence). CDR3 sequence: CASSRGEQSRANVLTF. The CDR3 coding sequence is TGTGCCAGCAGCCGGGGTGAACAAAGTCGGGCCAACGTCCTGACTTTC.

V gene TRBV5-8 combines with J gene TRBJ1-6; possible D gene TRBD1, 5 bases. There are 13 residues in the CDR3. V shed 0 bases and J shed 7 bases, with 5 bases lying between them. CDR1 is SGHTS and CDR2 is YDEGEE in the germline V gene. The CDR3 is CASSLGTNSPLHF. Written as DNA, the CDR3 is TGTGCCAGCAGCTTGGGGACAAATTCACCCCTCCACTTT.

The chain recombines TRBV10-3 with TRBJ1-2, with D uncertain. The CDR3 totals 13 residues. Germline values: CDR1 ENHRY, CDR2 SYGVKD. V was pared by 4 bases and J by 5 bases, with 11 bases between. CDR3 amino acids: CAISAGLEYGYTF. In nucleotides, the CDR3 is TGTGCCATCAGTGCGGGGTTGGAGTATGGCTACACCTTC.

The chain links TRBV27 to TRBJ1-1; 8 bases are a match to TRBD1. The J segment lost 1 base and the V segment lost 5 bases, leaving 6 bases of the junction unmatched. The length of the CDR3 is 15 residues. Germline V lookup: CDR1 MNHEY, CDR2 SMNVEV (reference sequence). CDR3 sequence (DNA): TGTGCCAGCAGTCCCGGGGACAGGACGAACACTGAAGCTTTCTTT. Translation: CASSPGDRTNTEAFF.

This chain connects TRBV7-2 to TRBJ1-2; 9 nucleotides align to TRBD1. With 5 bases clipped from V and 0 bases from J, the junction kept 4 bases outside the gene matches. This CDR3 has 15 residues. CDR1 SGHTA and CDR2 FQGNSA come from the germline V gene. CDR3 bases: TGTGCCAGCAGCCCCGGACAGGGGACTAACTATGGCTACACCTTC. The encoded protein is CASSPGQGTNYGYTF.

The rearrangement joins TRBV4-3 to TRBJ2-7; 7 nucleotides agree with TRBD2. Germline V gives CDR1 LGHNA, CDR2 YSLEER. The V and J ends lost 1 base and 5 bases, in that order; junction bases with no gene match: 11. The CDR3 has 16 amino acids. CDR3 sequence reads: CASSQGSGTNPDEQYF. Written as DNA, the CDR3 is TGCGCCAGCAGCCAAGGTTCGGGGACTAACCCGGACGAGCAGTACTTC.

This chain joins TRBV7-2 and TRBJ1-2; TRBD1 might be the D (5 bases). V was trimmed by 4 bases and J by 5 bases, leaving 11 bases between them. This CDR3 has 13 amino acids. Germline CDR1 and CDR2: SGHTA and FQGNSA. CDR3 region: CASSSGLLYGYTF. CDR3 sequence (DNA): TGTGCCAGCAGCTCGGGACTGTTATATGGCTACACCTTC.

The J gene is TRBJ2-5, the V gene TRBV28; 8 bases fit TRBD1. Trimming cost V 4 bases and J 4 bases; bases outside gene matches: 5. The germline V gene has CDR1 MDHEN and CDR2 SYDVKM. This CDR3 is built from 14 residues. CDR3 in amino acids: CASSSTGARETQYF. The CDR3 nucleotides are TGTGCCAGCAGTTCGACAGGGGCTCGAGAGACCCAGTACTTC. Full variable domain (outside the CDR3, taken from reference TRBV28 and TRBJ2-5): DVKVTQSSRYLVKRTGEKVFLECVQDMDHENMFWYRQDPGLGLRLIYFSYDVKMKEKGDIPEGYSVSREKKERFSLILESASTNQTSMYLCASSSTGARETQYFGPGTRLLVL.

The chain employs TRBV28 and TRBJ2-7, with D unresolved. Germline V gene sequence: CDR1 MDHEN, CDR2 SYDVKM. Trimming shortened V by 8 bases and J by 4 bases, and 12 bases separated the two germline ends. CDR3 length: 12 residues. The CDR3, as DNA: TGTGCCAGCGGCCCTTGGCCATACGAGCAGTACTTC. Its translation: CASGPWPYEQYF.

V gene TRBV30 combines with J gene TRBJ1-2; D ambiguous. From germline, CDR1 is GTSNPN and CDR2 SVGIG (reference sequence). V was cut by 2 bases and J by 8 bases, with 12 bases left in between. The CDR3 totals 12 residues. The CDR3 loop is CAWSTGSGGYTF. As DNA, the CDR3 is TGTGCCTGGAGTACCGGGTCTGGCGGCTACACCTTC.

The chain employs TRBV9 and TRBJ1-1, with a possible D match to TRBD1 (5 bases). V dropped 2 bases and J dropped 0 bases, with 11 bases sitting between them. The germline V gene encodes CDR1 SGDLS and CDR2 YYNGEE. CDR3 length: 15 amino acids. The CDR3 reads CASSVGGTLNTEAFF. The CDR3 nucleotides are TGTGCCAGCAGCGTCGGAGGGACGTTGAACACTGAAGCTTTCTTT.